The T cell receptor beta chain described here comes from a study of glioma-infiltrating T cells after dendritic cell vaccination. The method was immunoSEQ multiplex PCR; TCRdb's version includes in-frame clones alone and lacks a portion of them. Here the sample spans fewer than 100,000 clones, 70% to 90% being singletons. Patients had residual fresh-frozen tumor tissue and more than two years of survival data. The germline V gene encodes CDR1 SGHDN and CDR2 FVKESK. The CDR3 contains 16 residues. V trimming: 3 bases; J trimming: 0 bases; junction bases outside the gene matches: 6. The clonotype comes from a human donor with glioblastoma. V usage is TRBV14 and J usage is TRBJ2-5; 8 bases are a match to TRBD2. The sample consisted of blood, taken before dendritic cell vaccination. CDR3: CASSQWKLADQETQYF. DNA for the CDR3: TGTGCCAGCAGCCAGTGGAAACTAGCGGACCAAGAGACCCAGTACTTC.